One and the same sample provided the 8 T cell receptor beta chains below, sequenced in a study of regulatory T cells in long-lasting Graves disease. Both iRepertoire HTBI primers and Arm-PCR of CDR3 regions were used to build the TCR beta libraries. TCRdb passed the multiplex PCR reads through MiXCR, listing each CDR3 protein once. This sample has 350,000 to 450,000 distinct CDR3 sequences, with about 10% found just once. Documented time point: newly diagnosed GD, antithyroid drugs for less than 3 months. Preparation of the TCR library used RNA extracted from PBMCs. These same records also appear under a second study, on T cells in Graves' hyperthyroidism and ophthalmopathy.

The material was peripheral blood mononuclear cells (PBMCs), obtained at new diagnosis, from a patient treated with antithyroid drugs. These TCRs come from a woman aged 18-30 years with Graves disease.

V usage is TRBV20-1 and J usage is TRBJ1-4; D is unresolved. V lost 1 base and J lost 6, with 6 bases in between. Per the germline V gene, CDR1 is DFQATT and CDR2 is SNEGSKA (reference sequence). This CDR3 contains 12 residues. The CDR3 is CSARGGYEKLFF. DNA of the CDR3: TGCAGTGCTAGAGGGGGTTATGAAAAACTGTTTTTT.

The chain couples TRBV9 to TRBJ2-1; D gene ambiguous. V was clipped by 0 bases and J by 6 bases, with 7 bases between them. From germline, CDR1 is SGDLS and CDR2 YYNGEE. There are 13 residues in the CDR3. The CDR3 region has the DNA TGTGCCAGCAGCGTAGGGGCTAGCAATGAGCAGTTCTTC. The encoded protein is CASSVGASNEQFF.

This clonotype was observed many times. The chain employs TRBV28 and TRBJ2-6, with D hard to call. CDR1 and CDR2 (germline): MDHEN, SYDVKM. This CDR3 comprises 15 residues. Trimming took off 4 bases at V and 0 bases at J, with 7 bases between the two ends. The DNA of the CDR3 is TGTGCCAGCAGTTCCCAAAACTCTGGGGCCAACGTCCTGACTTTC. Amino acid sequence: CASSSQNSGANVLTF.

The sample holds many counts of this clonotype. CDR3 region: CASTFTLNTEAFF. In nucleotides, the CDR3 is TGTGCCAGCACATTTACGTTGAACACTGAAGCTTTCTTT. The rearrangement links TRBV11-2 to TRBJ1-1; no clear D gene. This CDR3 has 13 residues. V was cut by 7 bases and J by 0 bases, with 9 bases left in between. Germline CDR1 and CDR2: SGHAT and FQNNGV.

The chain joins TRBV19 to TRBJ1-4; no reliable D call. CDR3 length: 15 residues. V lost 2 bases, J lost 4 bases, and 11 bases lay in between. Germline V gene sequence: CDR1 LNHDA, CDR2 SQIVND (reference sequence). The CDR3 protein is CASSITGRRNEKLFF. The CDR3 nucleotides read TGTGCCAGTAGTATAACGGGCAGGCGTAATGAAAAACTGTTTTTT.

This clonotype has just a few counts. The chain uses TRBV4-2 and TRBJ2-1; TRBD2 might be the D (5 bases). Between the trimmed V and J ends, which lost 0 bases and 4 bases, there was a span of 7 bases. From germline, CDR1 is LGHNA and CDR2 YNFKEQ. The CDR3 has 14 residues. The CDR3, as DNA: TGTGCCAGCAGCCAAGATGGAGGTTACAATGAGCAGTTCTTC. As protein: CASSQDGGYNEQFF.

The chain recombines TRBV4-3 with TRBJ2-2; 8 nucleotides align to TRBD1. The CDR3 is 20 residues long. V gave up 1 base and J gave up 6 bases; unmatched junction bases: 19. Germline CDR1 LGHNA, CDR2 YSLEER. The CDR3 spells CASSQGPWDRSFFGAGELFF. The CDR3 coding sequence is TGCGCCAGCAGCCAAGGACCCTGGGACAGGTCATTTTTTGGGGCCGGGGAGCTGTTTTTT.

The chain is built from TRBV10-3 and TRBJ1-2, with D possibly matching TRBD1 (5 bases). CDR3 length equals 13 residues. Germline values: CDR1 ENHRY, CDR2 SYGVKD. V lost 4 bases and J lost 2, with 8 bases in between. The CDR3 coding sequence is TGTGCCATCAGTGGACAGAAGAACTATGGCTACACCTTC. This encodes CAISGQKNYGYTF.